These 11 T cell receptor beta chains were sequenced from one sample in a study of blood T cell repertoires in COVID-19. Clones were sequenced by immunoSEQ multiplex PCR, and TCRdb holds only the in-frame ones, with some missing. The data show roughly 250,000 clones, more than 75% seen once. Sequences were obtained from peripheral blood. Receptors were obtained from a woman in her forties who had recovered from COVID-19.

This sequence joins TRBV7-5 and TRBJ1-1; TRBD1 reflects the table's D call only, with no check against the DNA. TRBV7-5 is shown as a pseudogene. This CDR3 is built from 17 residues. CDR3 DNA: TGTGCCAGAAGCGACCGGGACAGGGAAAGGGAAGGGACTGAAGCTTTCTTT. Translating it yields CARSDRDREREGTEAFF.

This clone was observed a single time. V is TRBV7-2 and J is TRBJ1-5; D is perhaps TRBD1 (5 bases). V gave up 3 bases and J gave up 0 bases, with 9 bases separating them. Germline CDR1 reads SGHTA; CDR2 reads FQGNSA. The CDR3 has 15 residues. The CDR3 DNA sequence: TGTGCCAGCAGCTTCGGGGGACCTAGCAATCAGCCCCAGCATTTT. Its translation is CASSFGGPSNQPQHF.

This clone was seen only once. The V call is TRBV6-5, the J call TRBJ1-1, with D possibly TRBD1 on 6 matching bases. The CDR3 is made up of 15 amino acids. The V end was cut by 6 bases, the J end by 3 bases, with 17 bases between. The V gene's germline CDR1 is MNHEY and CDR2 SVGAGI. The chain's CDR3 is CASRLQGSRDTEAFF. CDR3 in DNA: TGTGCCAGCAGACTACAGGGTTCGAGGGACACTGAAGCTTTCTTT.

The chain couples TRBV2 to TRBJ1-1, with 7 bases fitting TRBD1. V lost 5 bases, J lost 8 bases, and 5 bases stayed unmatched. The CDR3 is 12 amino acids. Germline V lookup: CDR1 SNHLY, CDR2 FYNNEI. In DNA, the CDR3 is TGTGCCAGCAGTCAGGGGGTCGAGGAAGCTTTCTTT. Its protein is CASSQGVEEAFF.

The chain recombines TRBV4-3 with TRBJ2-4; 7 nucleotides match TRBD2. Looked up from germline, CDR1 is LGHNA and CDR2 is YSLEER. CDR3 length: 14 amino acids. Trimming took 3 bases from V and 7 from J; bases not matched to a gene: 6. In nucleotides, the CDR3 is TGCGCCAGCAGCCAGGAACTGGGGGGGAACATTCAGTACTTC. Its protein is CASSQELGGNIQYF.

The gene calls are TRBV6-4 and TRBJ1-1, with D maybe TRBD1 (5 bases). This CDR3 has 15 residues. V was pared by 5 bases and J by 3 bases, with 16 bases between. Germline V lookup: CDR1 MRHNA, CDR2 SNTAGT. The CDR3 nucleotides read TGTGCCAGCAGTCCCCGTCCCTGGGGGGACACTGAAGCTTTCTTT. This translates into CASSPRPWGDTEAFF.

The chain has TRBV18 and TRBJ2-7; possibly TRBD2 for D (6 bases). Germline CDR1 is KGHSH and CDR2 is LQKENI. This CDR3 region has 15 residues. V lost 3 bases and J lost 3, with 15 bases in between. CDR3 protein: CASSPRGGNHYEQYF. The DNA of the CDR3 is TGTGCCAGCTCACCCCGGGGCGGGAACCACTACGAGCAGTACTTC.

V is TRBV3-1 (or the pseudogene TRBV3-2) and J is TRBJ2-2, with 15 bases lining up with TRBD2. The CDR3 loop spans 17 amino acids. Germline-derived CDR1 and CDR2 are LGHDT and YNNKEL (reference sequence). Trimming at V came to 4 bases and at J to 7 bases, leaving 7 bases not matched to a gene. The CDR3 here is CASSRGLAGGFGGELFF. The CDR3 DNA is TGTGCCAGCAGCCGGGGACTAGCGGGAGGTTTTGGCGGGGAGCTGTTTTTT.

The chain links TRBV30 to TRBJ2-7, with D hard to call. V lost 2 bases to trimming and J lost 2 bases, with 16 bases between them. The CDR3 is 15 residues long. The germline V gene encodes CDR1 GTSNPN and CDR2 SVGIG (reference sequence). The CDR3 DNA sequence: TGTGCCTGGAGTCTGGCGGCAGACTCTCCCTACGAGCAGTACTTC. Amino acids: CAWSLAADSPYEQYF.

The V gene is TRBV4-1, the J gene TRBJ2-2; no firm D call. CDR3 size: 15 residues. V dropped 3 bases and J dropped 3 bases, with 11 bases sitting between them. Germline assignment: CDR1 MGHRA and CDR2 YSYEKL. CDR3 region: CASSQTDSYTGELFF. In nucleotides, the CDR3 is TGCGCCAGCAGCCAGACCGACTCCTACACCGGGGAGCTGTTTTTT.

This chain joins TRBV11-2 and TRBJ2-5; 8 bases map to TRBD1. CDR3 length equals 12 residues. CDR1 is SGHAT and CDR2 is FQNNGV in the germline V gene. V was pared by 7 bases and J by 4 bases, with 2 bases of the junction left unmatched. CDR3 DNA sequence: TGTGCCAGCACCCAGGGGGCAGAGACCCAGTACTTC. This translates into CASTQGAETQYF.